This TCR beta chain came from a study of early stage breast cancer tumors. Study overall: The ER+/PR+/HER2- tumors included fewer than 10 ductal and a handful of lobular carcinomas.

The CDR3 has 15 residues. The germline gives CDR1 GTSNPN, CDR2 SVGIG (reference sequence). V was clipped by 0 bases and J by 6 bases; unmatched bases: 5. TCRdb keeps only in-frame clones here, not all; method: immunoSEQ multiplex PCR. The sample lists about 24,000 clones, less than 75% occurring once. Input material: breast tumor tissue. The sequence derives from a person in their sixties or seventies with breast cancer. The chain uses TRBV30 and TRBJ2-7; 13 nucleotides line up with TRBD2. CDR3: CAWSVRLAGGSEQYF. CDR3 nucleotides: TGTGCCTGGAGTGTAAGACTAGCGGGAGGATCCGAGCAGTACTTC.